This T cell receptor beta chain was observed in a study of identical twins. TCRdb reprocessed the 5' RACE reads via MiXCR and lists one record per CDR3 protein. Of under 900,000 distinct CDR3 sequences detected, roughly an eighth appear once; the ten largest clones hold roughly 1.5%. The germline gives CDR1 SGHRS, CDR2 YFSETQ. The ends were cut back, 0 bases at V and 6 bases at J, with 9 bases in the middle. This CDR3 is 14 amino acids long. On this clonotype: A much more abundant neighbour one base away suggests this may be a read error.

This sample also appeared in a second study, on yellow fever vaccine responses in identical twins.

V is TRBV5-1 and J is TRBJ1-4; D may be TRBD1 (5 bases). The material sequenced was PBMCs. This sequence was found in a woman aged 18-29 years in good health. CDR3 residues: CASSLVGTDEKLFF. In DNA, the CDR3 is TGCGCCAGCAGCTTGGTAGGGACGGATGAAAAACTGTTTTTT.